One and the same sample provided the 21 T cell receptor beta chains below, sequenced in a study of identical twins. TCRdb independently ran MiXCR on the 5' RACE reads; one entry per CDR3 protein. The table shows 500,000 to 550,000 distinct CDR3 sequences, with approximately 20% occurring only once. This same sample was also part of a study on yellow fever vaccine responses in identical twins.

The sample comprised CD4+ T cells sorted from blood. The receptors here all came from a woman aged 18-29 years in good health.

This clonotype was found a few times. A junction boundary mismatches the germline segment, possibly from a read error. The chain recombines TRBV12-3 or TRBV12-4 with TRBJ1-1; possible D gene TRBD1, 6 bases. CDR3 length equals 12 residues. The CDR3: CASTSRGTEAFF. CDR3 sequence (DNA): TGCGCCAGCACAAGCAGGGGCACTGAAGCTTTCTTT.

The chain joins TRBV28 to TRBJ2-7; 8 bases line up with TRBD1. Per germline, CDR1 MDHEN and CDR2 SYDVKM. The CDR3 has 16 amino acids. Unmatched junction bases numbered 9, after V lost 5 bases and J lost 0 bases. This CDR3 is CASSAGQAKSSYEQYF. CDR3 in DNA: TGTGCCAGCAGTGCGGGACAGGCCAAGAGCTCCTACGAGCAGTACTTC.

This sequence joins TRBV12-3 or TRBV12-4 and TRBJ2-1, with D possibly matching TRBD2 (6 bases). The CDR3 is 15 amino acids. V lost 6 bases to trimming and J lost 4 bases, with 16 bases between them. CDR3 bases: TGTGCCAGCAGGGGGGGTGGTGGGGGATACAATGAGCAGTTCTTC. Translated, it gives CASRGGGGGYNEQFF.

This clonotype has just a few counts. This chain connects TRBV27 to TRBJ1-6; TRBD1 matches 9 bases. The length of the CDR3 is 15 residues. J was trimmed by 4 bases and V by 8 bases; bases with no gene match: 6. CDR1 and CDR2 from the germline V gene are MNHEY and SMNVEV (reference sequence). This CDR3 reads CASHRTGDYNSPLHF. The CDR3 coding sequence is TGTGCCAGCCATCGGACAGGGGATTATAATTCACCCCTCCACTTT.

V gene TRBV6-2 or TRBV6-3 combines with J gene TRBJ2-7; tentative D call: TRBD2 (5 bases). V lost 4 bases, J lost 3 bases, and 13 bases lay in between. Per germline, CDR1 MNHEY and CDR2 SVGEGT. This CDR3 comprises 14 residues. CDR3 amino acids: CASSSILGVYEQYV. The CDR3 DNA reads TGTGCCAGCAGTTCCATACTGGGAGTCTACGAGCAGTACGTC.

The chain recombines TRBV27 with TRBJ2-1; the match to TRBD1 covers 7 bases. The trim removed 5 bases at V and 0 bases at J, leaving 4 bases unmatched. The CDR3 covers 15 residues. The germline V gene has CDR1 MNHEY and CDR2 SMNVEV (reference sequence). The DNA for the CDR3 is TGTGCCAGCAGTCCACGGGACAGCTCCTACAATGAGCAGTTCTTC. This translates into CASSPRDSSYNEQFF.

The chain joins TRBV7-6 to TRBJ2-3; TRBD2 aligns across 7 bases. The CDR3 runs to 16 residues. J lost 2 bases, V lost 3 bases, and 8 bases had no gene match. Germline lookup yields CDR1 SGHVS and CDR2 FNYEAQ. As DNA, the CDR3 is TGTGCCAGCAGCTTCGGTGGCGGGGGTATCACAGATACGCAGTATTTT. Residues: CASSFGGGGITDTQYF.

This clonotype has just one count. CDR3 in amino acids: CASSLDQTASSPLHF. The CDR3 region has the DNA TGTGCCAGCAGCTTAGATCAGACAGCATCCTCACCCCTCCACTTT. The chain couples TRBV7-2 to TRBJ1-6; a possible D gene is TRBD1 (5 bases). Trimming removed 1 base at V and 10 bases at J, with 14 bases between. The CDR3 is made up of 15 amino acids. The germline gives CDR1 SGHTA, CDR2 FQGNSA.

This clonotype occurred a few times. V and J are TRBV5-1 and TRBJ2-5; the D gene could be TRBD1 or TRBD2 (6 bases each). The CDR3 is made up of 16 amino acids. V was cut by 0 bases and J by 2 bases, with 14 bases left in between. Germline CDR1 reads SGHRS; CDR2 reads YFSETQ. The CDR3 DNA reads TGCGCCAGCAGCTTGGCGGGGACTCAGGGGCAAGAGACCCAGTACTTC. As protein: CASSLAGTQGQETQYF.

Only a few counts were recorded for this clonotype. The chain uses TRBV12-3 or TRBV12-4 and TRBJ2-5; a possible D gene is TRBD1 (5 bases). The length of the CDR3 is 14 residues. Trimming cost V 6 bases and J 1 base, with 12 bases left between them. The CDR3: CASRRTRAQETQYF. For the CDR3, the DNA is TGTGCCAGCAGACGGACCAGGGCCCAAGAGACCCAGTACTTC.

This chain uses TRBV6-1 with TRBJ2-2; a possible D gene is TRBD1 (5 bases). Trimming took 6 bases from V and 1 from J, leaving 9 bases between them. The CDR3 has 14 residues. The germline V gene has CDR1 MNHNS and CDR2 SASEGT. The CDR3 is CASRWGRNTGELFF. CDR3 bases: TGTGCCAGCAGATGGGGCAGGAACACCGGGGAGCTGTTTTTT.

The chain carries TRBV5-1 and TRBJ1-5; no definite D call. The CDR3 covers 15 residues. V was trimmed by 0 bases and J by 7 bases, leaving 14 bases between them. Germline CDR1 reads SGHRS; CDR2 reads YFSETQ. The CDR3 is CASSLEGQVGQPQHF. CDR3 nucleotide sequence: TGCGCCAGCAGCTTGGAGGGCCAAGTAGGCCAGCCCCAGCATTTT. Using reference TRBV5-1 and TRBJ1-5 for the parts outside the CDR3, the full variable domain is KAGVTQTPRYLIKTRGQQVTLSCSPISGHRSVSWYQQTPGQGLQFLFEYFSETQRNKGNFPGRFSGRQFSNSRSEMNVSTLELGDSALYLCASSLEGQVGQPQHFGDGTRLSIL.

CDR3 sequence (DNA): TGTGCCAGCAGTTCCCTAGCGGGGAGTGGCACAGATACGCAGTATTTT. This encodes CASSSLAGSGTDTQYF. The chain has TRBV12-3 or TRBV12-4 and TRBJ2-3; TRBD2 agrees at 9 bases. This CDR3 is built from 16 residues. After removal of 4 bases from V and 1 base from J, the junction contained 6 bases not matched to a gene.

The rearrangement joins TRBV25-1 to TRBJ2-7; 7 bases match TRBD2. This CDR3 has 15 amino acids. The V and J ends lost 1 base and 7 bases, in that order; junction bases with no gene match: 10. CDR1 MGHDK and CDR2 SYGVNS come from the germline V gene. The CDR3 loop is CASSEFREVLGEQYF. In DNA, the CDR3 is TGTGCCAGCAGTGAATTCCGGGAGGTGTTGGGTGAGCAGTACTTC.

As DNA, the CDR3 is TGTGCCAGCGCAACGGTCGCCGAGCAGTACTTC. As protein: CASATVAEQYF. The chain couples TRBV7-9 to TRBJ2-7; D remains ambiguous. CDR3 length: 11 residues. The V end lost 8 bases, the J end lost 6 bases, and 11 bases lay between the germline ends. The germline V gene encodes CDR1 SEHNR and CDR2 FQNEAQ (reference sequence).

This clonotype came up many times. The rearrangement links TRBV7-9 to TRBJ2-5; no clear D. CDR1 SEHNR and CDR2 FQNEAQ come from the germline V gene (reference sequence). V lost 5 bases to trimming and J lost 2 bases, with 12 bases between them. CDR3 length equals 14 residues. The CDR3: CASSLREVQETQYF. CDR3 DNA sequence: TGTGCCAGCAGCCTTAGGGAAGTTCAAGAGACCCAGTACTTC. The full variable domain, in which reference TRBV7-9 and TRBJ2-5 provide the parts outside the CDR3, is DTGVSQNPRHKITKRGQNVTFRCDPISEHNRLYWYRQTLGQGPEFLTYFQNEAQLEKSRLLSDRFSAERPKGSFSTLEIQRTEQGDSAMYLCASSLREVQETQYFGPGTRLLVL.

This clonotype came up a few times. The chain links TRBV6-2 or TRBV6-3 to TRBJ2-5; maybe TRBD2 (6 bases). V lost 11 bases to trimming and J lost 5 bases, with 18 bases between them. Germline V CDR1 and CDR2: MNHEY, SVGEGT. The CDR3 is 13 amino acids. The CDR3: CAGSGGSRETQYF. As DNA, the CDR3 is TGTGCCGGTTCCGGGGGATCGAGGGAGACCCAGTACTTC.

In this sample, this clonotype turned up a few times. The chain carries TRBV19 and TRBJ1-5, with 8 positions matching TRBD1. The CDR3 contains 14 residues. Per germline, CDR1 LNHDA and CDR2 SQIVND (reference sequence). V lost 6 bases to trimming and J lost 0 bases; unmatched junction nucleotides: 1. The CDR3 sequence is CASRQGASNQPQHF. CDR3 nucleotides: TGTGCCAGTAGGCAGGGGGCTAGCAATCAGCCCCAGCATTTT. The full variable domain, completed using reference TRBV19 and TRBJ1-5, is DGGITQSPKYLFRKEGQNVTLSCEQNLNHDAMYWYRQDPGQGLRLIYYSQIVNDFQKGDIAEGYSVSREKKESFPLTVTSAQKNPTAFYLCASRQGASNQPQHFGDGTRLSIL.

This clonotype occurred a few times. The chain carries TRBV21-1 and TRBJ2-5; the D call TRBD1 from the table was never checked on the DNA. TRBV21-1 is tagged as a pseudogene. The CDR3 contains 16 residues. The CDR3 protein is CASSAPVGEQAETQYF. CDR3 nucleotides: TGTGCCAGCAGCGCCCCCGTGGGGGAGCAAGCAGAGACCCAGTACTTC.

The chain combines TRBV7-9 with TRBJ1-1, with TRBD1 as a possible D gene (5 bases). V lost 5 bases to trimming and J lost 2 bases, with 15 bases between them. CDR3 length: 15 residues. Germline V gene data show CDR1 as SEHNR and CDR2 as FQNEAQ (reference sequence). The CDR3 nucleotides read TGTGCCAGCAGCCCACAGGTGGCGGGAAACACTGAAGCTTTCTTT. Translating gives CASSPQVAGNTEAFF.

The rearrangement uses TRBV21-1 and TRBJ2-1; no check of the table's D call, TRBD2, against the DNA was made. TRBV21-1 is flagged as a pseudogene. The CDR3 has 16 amino acids. The CDR3: CASRKTSKREYVEQFF. CDR3 nucleotides: TGTGCCAGCAGGAAAACCTCCAAGCGGGAGTACGTTGAGCAGTTCTTC.